This TCR beta chain was identified in a study of blood T cell repertoires in COVID-19. For the study at large: The study drew acute and convalescent COVID-19 samples from the United States, Italy and Spain. Nucleic acid was either cDNA or gDNA, and it came from T cells, B-cell-depleted T cells, or PBMCs.

In the authors' workflow: Scientists estimated how many nucleated cells there were by amplifying reference gene primers. Assay used: immunoSEQ multiplex PCR; TCRdb lists only in-frame clones, some missing. That table supplies the V and J calls and clone size; D and trimming were determined from the DNA. In the table there are around 340,000 clones, roughly 90% of which are singletons. Patients from Seattle were sampled longitudinally, starting during active infection. Germline V lookup: CDR1 SGHTA, CDR2 FQGNSA. This CDR3 comprises 15 residues. Trimming removed 5 bases from V and 0 bases from J, with 11 bases in between.

Sequenced sample: peripheral blood. This clonotype was obtained from a woman aged 60-75 years with COVID-19, enrolled during active disease. The chain joins TRBV7-2 to TRBJ2-1; D perhaps matches TRBD2 (5 bases). The CDR3 nucleotides read TGTGCCAGCAGCCTCATACGGGGCTCCTACAATGAGCAGTTCTTC. It yields the protein CASSLIRGSYNEQFF.